These 30 T cell receptor beta chains were sequenced from one sample in a study of blood T cell repertoires in COVID-19. Clones were read by immunoSEQ multiplex PCR, and TCRdb kept only the in-frame ones, dropping some. Altogether 240,000 or so clones are present, roughly four fifths being singletons, with the ten largest covering about 2%. Sequencing used peripheral blood. The source of these receptors is a man aged 25 to 40 who had recovered from COVID-19.

The V and J genes are TRBV5-5 and TRBJ1-2; D gene uncertain. V was pared by 1 base and J by 8 bases, with 12 bases between. The CDR3 is made up of 13 amino acids. Germline values: CDR1 SGHKS, CDR2 YYEKEE (reference sequence). CDR3 coding DNA: TGTGCCAGCAGCTTGCTCGGTCAACCGGGCTACACCTTC. It translates to CASSLLGQPGYTF.

The J gene is TRBJ1-6, the V gene TRBV5-6; perhaps TRBD1 as D (5 bases). CDR1 and CDR2 from the germline V gene are SGHDT and YYEEEE. The CDR3 loop spans 13 amino acids. The V and J ends lost 4 bases and 10 bases respectively, with 12 bases between them. CDR3 nucleotides: TGTGCCAGCAGCCCCTGGGGGGGATCACCCCTCCACTTT. It specifies CASSPWGGSPLHF.

The chain couples TRBV7-3 to TRBJ2-3; maybe TRBD1 (6 bases). This CDR3 has 15 residues. From germline, CDR1 is SGHTA and CDR2 FQGTGA. Trimming removed 1 base at V and 2 bases at J, with 10 bases between. CDR3 amino acids: CASSLRGPFTDTQYF. CDR3 sequence (DNA): TGTGCCAGCAGCTTAAGGGGGCCCTTCACAGATACGCAGTATTTT. The entire variable domain, with the rest obtained from reference TRBV7-3 and TRBJ2-3, is as follows: GAGVSQTPSNKVTEKGKYVELRCDPISGHTALYWYRQSLGQGPEFLIYFQGTGAADDSGLPNDRFFAVRPEGSVSTLKIQRTERGDSAVYLCASSLRGPFTDTQYFGPGTRLTVL.

The chain is built from TRBV12-3 or TRBV12-4 and TRBJ1-2; 7 bases are a match to TRBD1. The J segment lost 5 bases and the V segment lost 6 bases, leaving 3 bases of the junction unmatched. The CDR3 contains 12 residues. CDR3 in DNA: TGTGCCAGCAGGCCGGGACAGTATGGCTACACCTTC. Amino acids: CASRPGQYGYTF.

The gene calls are TRBV12-3 or TRBV12-4 and TRBJ1-4; D is perhaps TRBD1 (5 bases). V was shortened by 7 bases and J by 13 bases, with 13 bases between the two germline ends. The CDR3 has 11 residues. The CDR3 region has the DNA TGTGCCAGCATCTTTGCAGGGTTACTGTTTTTT. Encoded protein: CASIFAGLLFF.

The chain couples TRBV4-1 to TRBJ1-5; no firm D call. Between the trimmed V and J ends, which lost 4 bases and 0 bases, there was a span of 10 bases. CDR1 is MGHRA, CDR2 YSYEKL, per germline. The CDR3 has 15 amino acids. The DNA of the CDR3 is TGCGCCAGCAGCCCCTACGATGGTAGCAATCAGCCCCAGCATTTT. It specifies CASSPYDGSNQPQHF.

The chain uses TRBV20-1 and TRBJ1-1; D is undetermined. Germline assignment: CDR1 DFQATT and CDR2 SNEGSKA (reference sequence). This CDR3 comprises 9 residues. V was shortened by 7 bases and J by 3 bases, with 3 bases between the two germline ends. The CDR3 region is CSVDTEAFF. Here the CDR3 DNA reads TGCAGTGTAGACACTGAAGCTTTCTTT.

The V call is TRBV14, the J call TRBJ2-4; D gene uncertain. Between the trimmed V and J ends, which lost 4 bases and 9 bases, there was a span of 10 bases. The CDR3 is made up of 12 amino acids. Germline lookup yields CDR1 SGHDN and CDR2 FVKESK. Here the CDR3 DNA reads TGTGCCAGCAGCCTAGAAGAGTCCATTCAGTACTTC. This sequence encodes CASSLEESIQYF. Drawing the rest from reference TRBV14 and TRBJ2-4, the complete variable domain is EAGVTQFPSHSVIEKGQTVTLRCDPISGHDNLYWYRRVMGKEIKFLLHFVKESKQDESGMPNNRFLAERTGGTYSTLKVQPAELEDSGVYFCASSLEESIQYFGAGTRLSVL.

The chain couples TRBV6-4 to TRBJ2-2, with TRBD1 matching over 8 bases. In germline, CDR1 is MRHNA, CDR2 SNTAGT. Losses at the gene ends were 6 bases for V and 5 bases for J; bases not matched to a gene: 2. The CDR3 consists of 13 residues. The CDR3 region is CASSHRGTGELFF. DNA for the CDR3: TGTGCCAGCAGCCACAGGGGGACCGGGGAGCTGTTTTTT.

This clone has only a few counts. The rearrangement links TRBV28 to TRBJ1-1; TRBD1 is a possible D gene (5 bases). Trimming shortened V by 6 bases and J by 4 bases, and 18 bases separated the two germline ends. CDR1 and CDR2 (germline): MDHEN, SYDVKM. The CDR3 totals 15 residues. CDR3 protein: CASSLGTPRGTEAFF. The CDR3 DNA follows: TGTGCCAGCAGCCTCGGGACTCCGAGGGGCACTGAAGCTTTCTTT.

The V and J genes are TRBV6-4 and TRBJ1-1, with 8 bases that match TRBD1. The CDR3 length is 13 residues. Trimming at V came to 6 bases and at J to 8 bases, leaving 8 bases not matched to a gene. CDR1 is MRHNA and CDR2 is SNTAGT in the germline V gene. CDR3 region: CASSRTDREEAFF. CDR3 DNA: TGTGCCAGCAGCCGAACGGACAGGGAAGAAGCTTTCTTT.

Comment on this clone: The sample contains more than one DNA sequence encoding this CDR3. This chain uses TRBV12-3 or TRBV12-4 with TRBJ1-1; D is unresolved. The CDR3 has 12 amino acids. V dropped 3 bases and J dropped 7 bases, with 9 bases sitting between them. CDR3 sequence reads: CASSLGGVEAFF. In DNA, the CDR3 is TGTGCCAGCAGTTTGGGAGGCGTTGAAGCTTTCTTT.

The chain is built from TRBV12-3 or TRBV12-4 and TRBJ2-7; maybe TRBD2 (5 bases). The CDR3 consists of 12 residues. The germline V and J ends were trimmed by 3 bases and 2 bases, with 5 bases remaining between them. CDR3 protein: CASSLGAYEQYF. CDR3 DNA: TGTGCCAGCAGTTTGGGAGCCTACGAGCAGTACTTC.

Only a few counts were recorded for this clone. The DNA of the CDR3 is TGTGCCAGCCGAATAATAGCGGGAGATACGCAGTATTTT. This encodes CASRIIAGDTQYF. The gene calls are TRBV3-1 (or the pseudogene TRBV3-2) and TRBJ2-3; 7 bases map to TRBD2. This CDR3 has 13 amino acids. The V gene end was trimmed by 8 bases and the J gene end by 5 bases; junction bases not matched to a gene: 7. Germline loops: CDR1 LGHDT, CDR2 YNNKEL (reference sequence).

The V call is TRBV29-1, the J call TRBJ2-1; the match to TRBD2 covers 13 bases. V trimming: 6 bases; J trimming: 0 bases; junction bases outside the gene matches: 5. Germline V gene lookup returns CDR1 SQVTM and CDR2 ANQGSEA. The CDR3 covers 16 residues. CDR3 sequence: CSVTSGGFSSYNEQFF. DNA of the CDR3: TGCAGCGTGACTAGCGGGGGGTTTAGCTCCTACAATGAGCAGTTCTTC.

Only one count was recorded for this clone. The genes are TRBV6-5 and TRBJ2-5; possibly TRBD1 for D (6 bases). Germline CDR1 is MNHEY and CDR2 is SVGAGI. V gave up 6 bases and J gave up 5 bases, with 10 bases separating them. This CDR3 region has 12 residues. CDR3 sequence (DNA): TGTGCCAGCAGGCAGGGGTTCGAGACCCAGTACTTC. Translating it yields CASRQGFETQYF.

The chain uses TRBV5-1 and TRBJ1-2, with 9 bases fitting TRBD1. After removal of 4 bases from V and 3 bases from J, the junction contained 4 bases not matched to a gene. CDR1 and CDR2 from the germline V gene are SGHRS and YFSETQ. The CDR3 consists of 14 residues. The CDR3 reads CASSTGQGDYGYTF. In nucleotides, the CDR3 is TGCGCCAGCAGCACGGGACAGGGTGACTATGGCTACACCTTC.

In this sample, this clone turned up once. The chain carries TRBV9 and TRBJ1-3; TRBD1 matches at 7 bases. The CDR3 length is 13 residues. In germline, CDR1 is SGDLS, CDR2 YYNGEE. J was trimmed by 2 bases and V by 10 bases; bases with no gene match: 6. CDR3 amino acids: CASRGTAGNTIYF. CDR3 sequence (DNA): TGTGCCTCTCGGGGGACAGCTGGAAACACCATATATTTT.

J is TRBJ1-2 and V is TRBV7-2, with unresolved D. V was clipped by 5 bases and J by 5 bases, with 12 bases between them. The length of the CDR3 is 13 residues. Germline CDR1 and CDR2: SGHTA and FQGNSA. CDR3 region: CASSQIPQYGYTF. CDR3 nucleotides: TGTGCCAGCAGCCAAATTCCCCAGTATGGCTACACCTTC. The whole variable domain, remainder taken from reference TRBV7-2 and TRBJ1-2, is GAGVSQSPSNKVTEKGKDVELRCDPISGHTALYWYRQSLGQGLEFLIYFQGNSAPDKSGLPSDRFSAERTGGSVSTLTIQRTQQEDSAVYLCASSQIPQYGYTFGSGTRLTVV.

This clone has more than one count but fewer than ten. This rearrangement joins TRBV19 to TRBJ1-1; possibly TRBD1 for D (6 bases). This CDR3 comprises 13 residues. Germline loops: CDR1 LNHDA, CDR2 SQIVND (reference sequence). Trimming removed 7 bases from V and 10 bases from J, with 19 bases in between. The CDR3 sequence: CASKGQGIVGAFF. CDR3 in DNA: TGTGCCAGTAAGGGCCAGGGGATAGTTGGAGCTTTCTTT. Complete variable domain (other parts from reference TRBV19 and TRBJ1-1): DGGITQSPKYLFRKEGQNVTLSCEQNLNHDAMYWYRQDPGQGLRLIYYSQIVNDFQKGDIAEGYSVSREKKESFPLTVTSAQKNPTAFYLCASKGQGIVGAFFGQGTRLTVV.

The genes are TRBV5-6 and TRBJ2-7; possibly TRBD1 for D (6 bases). Germline CDR1 SGHDT, CDR2 YYEEEE. Trimming took off 3 bases at V and 2 bases at J, with 9 bases between the two ends. CDR3 length: 13 amino acids. CDR3 sequence: CASSSRGTYEQYV. The CDR3, as DNA: TGTGCCAGCAGCTCCAGGGGAACCTACGAGCAGTACGTC.

V is TRBV9 and J is TRBJ2-3; 13 bases are shared with TRBD2. The CDR3 is 17 residues long. Trimming removed 7 bases from V and 5 bases from J; junction bases left unmatched: 13. Germline V gene lookup returns CDR1 SGDLS and CDR2 YYNGEE. The CDR3 nucleotides read TGTGCCAGCGGTAACCCGACTAGCGGGGGGTCCAAAGATACGCAGTATTTT. It yields the protein CASGNPTSGGSKDTQYF.

V and J are TRBV9 and TRBJ2-5, with D tentatively TRBD2 (5 bases). Germline V gene sequence: CDR1 SGDLS, CDR2 YYNGEE. CDR3 length: 13 amino acids. V dropped 3 bases and J dropped 2 bases, with 8 bases sitting between them. CDR3 residues: CASSAGVQETQYF. In nucleotides, the CDR3 is TGTGCCAGCAGCGCCGGGGTACAAGAGACCCAGTACTTC.

The chain is built from TRBV12-5 and TRBJ2-5; a weak D match, TRBD2 (6 bases). The CDR3 covers 11 residues. Between the trimmed V and J ends, which lost 4 bases and 7 bases, there was a span of 7 bases. Germline V gives CDR1 LGHNT, CDR2 FRNRAP. The CDR3 is CASGSEGTQYF. The CDR3 DNA sequence: TGTGCTAGTGGTTCGGAGGGGACCCAGTACTTC.

J is TRBJ2-1 and V is TRBV7-3, with 10 positions matching TRBD2. With V trimmed by 10 bases and J by 5 bases, 8 bases remained unmatched. Germline CDR1 is SGHTA and CDR2 is FQGTGA. The CDR3 contains 14 residues. This CDR3 is CAISLAGGNNEQFF. The CDR3 coding sequence is TGTGCCATCTCCTTAGCGGGGGGTAACAATGAGCAGTTCTTC.

The chain links TRBV6-1 to TRBJ1-2; no clear D gene. Trimming removed 3 bases at V and 8 bases at J, with 13 bases between. Germline V gene sequence: CDR1 MNHNS, CDR2 SASEGT. This CDR3 has 13 amino acids. The chain's CDR3 is CASSEQSARGYTF. In DNA, the CDR3 is TGTGCCAGCAGTGAGCAGAGTGCGAGGGGCTACACCTTC.

The chain recombines TRBV4-2 with TRBJ2-1; possibly TRBD2 for D (7 bases). Trimming took off 4 bases at V and 5 bases at J, with 21 bases between the two ends. CDR1 is LGHNA, CDR2 YNFKEQ, per germline. The CDR3 has 17 residues. In DNA form, the CDR3 reads TGTGCCAGCAGCCCGCTCCAAGACCTCGGGGGGCACAATGAGCAGTTCTTC. This gives the protein CASSPLQDLGGHNEQFF.

This clone occurred once. The chain carries TRBV5-1 and TRBJ2-7; no firm D call. Germline V gene data show CDR1 as SGHRS and CDR2 as YFSETQ. This CDR3 has 12 residues. The V and J ends lost 4 bases and 0 bases respectively, with 5 bases between them. The CDR3, as DNA: TGCGCCAGCAGCGCGAGCTCCTACGAGCAGTACTTC. Its protein is CASSASSYEQYF.

The chain combines TRBV3-1 (or the pseudogene TRBV3-2) with TRBJ2-5; TRBD2 matches at 10 bases. Germline-derived CDR1 and CDR2 are LGHDT and YNNKEL (reference sequence). Losses at the gene ends were 3 bases for V and 6 bases for J; bases not matched to a gene: 10. This CDR3 contains 16 residues. The DNA for the CDR3 is TGTGCCAGCAGCCAGGGACCGGGACTAGCGCACCAGACCCAGTACTTC. It encodes CASSQGPGLAHQTQYF.

This sequence joins TRBV5-1 and TRBJ1-3; D is unclear. Germline V gives CDR1 SGHRS, CDR2 YFSETQ. V lost 0 bases and J lost 1, with 8 bases in between. This CDR3 comprises 15 residues. The CDR3 DNA reads as TGCGCCAGCAGCTTGGATTCAGTATCTGGAAACACCATATATTTT. Translated, it gives CASSLDSVSGNTIYF.